The entry below describes one TCR beta chain. Its specificity is unknown. The data originate from a study of OX40 agonist ivuxolimab in advanced cancers. Overall study: The study enrolled dose-escalation patients with hepatocellular carcinoma, melanoma, renal cell or head and neck cancer. Notes on the study in general: Antigen specificity of clonally expanded peripheral T cells was not established. Clonal expansion was among the lowest in partial responders at 0.1-3.0 mg/kg, especially CD8+. At doses 0.1 to 3.0 mg/kg, CD4+ and CD8+ clones expanded.

Sequencing used immunoSEQ multiplex PCR; TCRdb keeps in-frame clones, though not all of them. The sample includes tens of thousands of clones, 85% to 95% of them seen just once. Germline V gives CDR1 MNHEY, CDR2 SMNVEV (reference sequence). This CDR3 spans 13 amino acids. V shed 8 bases and J shed 9 bases, with 17 bases lying between them. The source material was CD4+ or CD8+ T cells sorted from blood, sampled in a trial of the OX40 agonist ivuxolimab. This sequence joins TRBV27 and TRBJ2-1; a possible D gene is TRBD1 (7 bases). The receptor was derived from an adult with an advanced solid tumor such as melanoma, head and neck, liver or kidney cancer. As DNA, the CDR3 is TGTGCCAGCGGGACAGCGCTGGGAGGTGAGCAGTTCTTC. Residues: CASGTALGGEQFF.